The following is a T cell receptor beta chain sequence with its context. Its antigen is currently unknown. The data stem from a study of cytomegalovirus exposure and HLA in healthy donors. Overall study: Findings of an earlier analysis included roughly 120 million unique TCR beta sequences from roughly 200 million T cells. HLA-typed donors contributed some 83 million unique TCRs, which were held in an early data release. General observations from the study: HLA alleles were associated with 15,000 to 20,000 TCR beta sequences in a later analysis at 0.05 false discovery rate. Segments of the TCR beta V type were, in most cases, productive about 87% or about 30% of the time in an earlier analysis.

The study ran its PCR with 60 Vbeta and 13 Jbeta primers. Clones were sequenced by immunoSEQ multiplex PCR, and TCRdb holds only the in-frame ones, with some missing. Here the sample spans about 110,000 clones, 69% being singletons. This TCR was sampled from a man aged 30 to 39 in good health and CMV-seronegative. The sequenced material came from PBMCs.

The CDR3 bases are TGTGCCAGCAGTGTCTTCAATGAGCAGTTCTTC. This codes for CASSVFNEQFF. This chain connects TRBV2 to TRBJ2-1, with no clear D. This CDR3 has 11 residues. The germline V gene has CDR1 SNHLY and CDR2 FYNNEI. V lost 4 bases to trimming and J lost 6 bases, with 4 bases between them.